Listed below are T cell receptor beta chains from one sample, sequenced in a study of blood T cell repertoires in COVID-19. Produced via immunoSEQ multiplex PCR; TCRdb's table is partial and in-frame only. The data show tens of thousands of clones, more than 75% seen once. The sample was peripheral blood. All receptors derive from a man in his fifties with active COVID-19. Each CDR3 is given with its conserved first and last residue. A D gene is named only where the DNA matches it firmly. Clone size is given for some rows only: seen once, a few or many times, or a class if the clone is expanded.

.	.	TRBV21-1	TRBJ2-1	CASSTENRDYTPNEQFF	TGTGCCAGCAGCACAGAGAACCGGGACTACACCCCCAATGAGCAGTTCTTC
.	.	TRBV2	TRBJ1-4	CASSEGTGHPCF	TGTGCCAGCAGTGAAGGTACAGGACACCCATGTTTT
few	.	TRBV18	TRBJ2-1	CASSLRPTRDEQFF	TGTGCCAGCTCACTTAGACCTACTCGGGATGAGCAGTTCTTC
.	.	TRBV5-1	TRBJ2-1	CASRSVTSDKNEQFF	TGCGCCAGCAGATCTGTGACTAGTGATAAGAATGAGCAGTTCTTC
once	.	TRBV7-9	TRBJ2-4	CASSRWGRGPFEVQNIQYF	TGTGCCAGCAGCCGTTGGGGCAGGGGACCCTTTGAGGTACAAAACATTCAGTACTTC
once	.	TRBV5-1	TRBJ2-7	CASSSEEVSYEQYF	TGCGCCAGCTCCTCGGAGGAAGTCTCCTACGAGCAGTACTTC
.	.	TRBV4-3	TRBJ1-2	CASSQDRRLTMMDGYTF	TGCGCCAGCAGCCAAGATCGAAGACTTACTATGATGGATGGCTACACCTTC
.	.	TRBV14	TRBJ1-1	CASSLRTGHLNTEAFF	TGTGCCAGCAGCCTAAGAACGGGACATCTGAACACTGAAGCTTTCTTT
.	TRBD1	TRBV29-1	TRBJ1-2	CSGGQGVNYGYTF	TGCAGCGGCGGACAGGGGGTTAACTATGGCTACACCTTC
.	TRBD1	TRBV19	TRBJ1-2	CASSIESQGARGYTF	TGTGCCAGTAGTATCGAGTCACAGGGGGCGCGTGGCTACACCTTC
.	TRBD1	TRBV28	TRBJ2-5	CASSQGGTGKETQYF	TGTGCCAGCAGTCAGGGAGGGACAGGGAAAGAGACCCAGTACTTC
.	TRBD2	TRBV4-1	TRBJ2-5	CASTQVAGVETQYF	TGCGCCAGCACCCAAGTGGCGGGGGTAGAGACCCAGTACTTC
.	.	TRBV19	TRBJ1-2	CASTLLTRGYGLGYTF	TGTGCCAGTACCTTATTAACGCGCGGGTACGGTCTTGGCTACACCTTC
.	.	TRBV18	TRBJ1-3	CASSPLQDSGNTIYF	TGTGCCAGCTCACCTTTACAGGACTCTGGAAACACCATATATTTT
.	TRBD1	TRBV7-2	TRBJ1-1	CASSPQTGDKVAFF	TGTGCCAGCAGCCCGCAGACAGGGGATAAGGTAGCTTTCTTT
.	.	TRBV4-2	TRBJ1-1	CASSQTNQGTEAFF	TGTGCCAGCAGCCAGACAAACCAGGGGACTGAAGCTTTCTTT
.	TRBD2	TRBV4-3	TRBJ2-1	CASSPLGLAGGFNEQFF	TGCGCCAGCAGCCCTTTAGGGCTAGCGGGAGGTTTTAATGAGCAGTTCTTC
.	.	TRBV29-1	TRBJ2-6	CSVETAGANVLTF	TGCAGCGTTGAAACTGCTGGGGCCAACGTCCTGACTTTC
once	TRBD2	TRBV7-2	TRBJ2-2	CASSLASMREITGELFF	TGTGCCAGCAGCTTAGCTAGTATGCGGGAGATCACCGGGGAGCTGTTTTTT
.	TRBD2	TRBV7-9	TRBJ2-5	CASSLEDWAAGDQETQYF	TGTGCCAGCAGCTTAGAGGATTGGGCAGCGGGAGACCAAGAGACCCAGTACTTC
.	.	TRBV9	TRBJ2-1	CASSVGGAYNEQFF	TGTGCCAGCAGCGTAGGCGGAGCCTACAATGAGCAGTTCTTC
.	TRBD1	TRBV13	TRBJ1-1	CASSRDRGDTEAFF	TGTGCCAGCAGTCGGGACAGGGGGGACACTGAAGCTTTCTTT
.	.	TRBV5-4	TRBJ1-5	CASRGVVWEVSGNQPQHF	TGTGCCAGCAGGGGTGTCGTCTGGGAGGTATCGGGCAATCAGCCCCAGCATTTT
.	.	TRBV11-2	TRBJ1-5	CASSLDVSQGNQPQHF	TGTGCCAGCAGCTTAGATGTGAGTCAGGGGAATCAGCCCCAGCATTTT
few	TRBD1	TRBV29-1	TRBJ1-4	CSVLAGGGVDVEKLFF	TGCAGCGTTCTGGCAGGGGGCGGAGTAGATGTCGAAAAACTGTTTTTT
.	TRBD1	TRBV27	TRBJ2-1	CASRTITIRTGKFNEQFF	TGTGCCAGCAGGACCATTACTATCCGGACAGGGAAATTCAATGAGCAGTTCTTC
few	.	TRBV27	TRBJ2-7	CASRGGAGSEQYF	TGTGCCAGCAGAGGAGGGGCAGGAAGCGAGCAGTACTTC
.	.	TRBV5-1	TRBJ1-3	CASSLDPGPRAGNTIYF	TGCGCCAGCAGCTTGGACCCGGGTCCACGTGCTGGAAACACCATATATTTT
.	.	TRBV2	TRBJ1-5	CASSVVGQPQHF	TGTGCCAGCAGTGTAGTGGGCCAGCCCCAGCATTTT
once	.	TRBV5-4	TRBJ1-2	CASSAAAGADGYTF	TGTGCCAGCAGCGCGGCGGCGGGGGCGGATGGCTACACCTTC
.	.	TRBV28	TRBJ2-7	CASSSGRSGEQYF	TGTGCCAGCAGTAGTGGCAGGTCTGGCGAGCAGTACTTC
.	TRBD2	TRBV24-1	TRBJ2-1	CATSDGTSGATNEQFF	TGTGCCACCAGTGATGGGACTAGCGGGGCAACCAATGAGCAGTTCTTC
.	TRBD1	TRBV5-4	TRBJ2-7	CASSRGTGGRGTYEQYF	TGTGCCAGCAGCCGGGGGACAGGGGGCAGGGGAACCTACGAGCAGTACTTC
once	.	TRBV2	TRBJ2-5	CASGGDPVETQYF	TGTGCCAGCGGAGGGGACCCAGTGGAGACCCAGTACTTC
once	.	TRBV6-2/TRBV6-3	TRBJ1-2	CASSSYALTGNYGYTF	TGTGCCAGCAGTTCGTACGCCCTAACAGGGAACTATGGCTACACCTTC
.	TRBD2	TRBV2	TRBJ2-3	CASYSSVAGEATQYF	TGTGCCAGCTACTCGTCGGTGGCGGGGGAGGCGACGCAGTATTTT
few	.	TRBV18	TRBJ2-5	CASSPTVLETQYF	TGTGCCAGCTCACCAACGGTCTTGGAGACCCAGTACTTC
.	TRBD2	TRBV5-4	TRBJ2-3	CASSAGGADTQYF	TGTGCCAGCAGCGCGGGAGGTGCAGATACGCAGTATTTT
few	.	TRBV4-2	TRBJ2-1	CASSPGPSNEQFF	TGTGCCAGCAGCCCAGGGCCCTCCAATGAGCAGTTCTTC
.	.	TRBV7-3	TRBJ1-1	CASSLTGATEAFF	TGTGCCAGCAGCTTAACAGGGGCGACTGAAGCTTTCTTT
.	.	TRBV6-5	TRBJ2-5	CASSYGGVSVQTQYF	TGTGCCAGCAGTTACGGGGGCGTAAGTGTGCAGACCCAGTACTTC
.	.	TRBV7-2	TRBJ1-5	CASSAEGGQPQHF	TGTGCCAGCAGCGCCGAGGGAGGGCAGCCCCAGCATTTT
.	.	TRBV6-5	TRBJ2-4	CASSYSTDRKNIQYF	TGTGCCAGCAGTTACTCGACGGACAGAAAAAACATTCAGTACTTC
few	.	TRBV28	TRBJ1-2	CASSGRGFGYTF	TGTGCCAGCAGTGGACGAGGGTTCGGCTACACCTTC
.	TRBD1	TRBV28	TRBJ1-5	CASSIISGQGRGQPQHF	TGTGCCAGCAGTATCATCTCCGGACAGGGCAGAGGTCAGCCCCAGCATTTT
.	.	TRBV4-3	TRBJ1-5	CASSQDRGQPQHF	TGCGCCAGCAGCCAAGACAGGGGTCAGCCCCAGCATTTT
.	.	TRBV9	TRBJ2-2	CASSLTGEPNTGELFF	TGTGCCAGCAGCCTGACAGGCGAACCGAACACCGGGGAGCTGTTTTTT
.	.	TRBV7-8	TRBJ1-4	CASSLVGGSEKLFF	TGTGCCAGCAGCTTAGTCGGAGGGAGTGAAAAACTGTTTTTT
.	.	TRBV7-2	TRBJ2-3	CASSPRQTSTDTQYF	TGTGCCAGCAGCCCTCGACAGACTAGCACAGATACGCAGTATTTT
few	TRBD2	TRBV30	TRBJ2-7	CAWTIDRLAGGAHEQYF	TGTGCCTGGACCATAGACCGGCTAGCGGGAGGCGCCCACGAGCAGTACTTC
.	TRBD1	TRBV28	TRBJ2-5	CASSPGTGVEETQYF	TGTGCCAGCAGTCCCGGGACAGGGGTGGAAGAGACCCAGTACTTC
.	.	TRBV12-3/TRBV12-4	TRBJ2-1	CASSRRDNEQFF	TGTGCCAGCAGTCGCAGGGACAATGAGCAGTTCTTC
.	.	TRBV7-2	TRBJ1-2	CASSLQGYGYTF	TGTGCCAGCAGCTTACAGGGTTATGGCTACACCTTC
.	.	TRBV2	TRBJ2-1	CASSDGVREQFF	TGTGCCAGCAGTGACGGGGTGAGGGAGCAGTTCTTC
.	.	TRBV5-6	TRBJ2-2	CASSSFHRDGAGELFF	TGTGCCAGCAGCTCGTTTCACAGGGACGGAGCTGGGGAGCTGTTTTTT